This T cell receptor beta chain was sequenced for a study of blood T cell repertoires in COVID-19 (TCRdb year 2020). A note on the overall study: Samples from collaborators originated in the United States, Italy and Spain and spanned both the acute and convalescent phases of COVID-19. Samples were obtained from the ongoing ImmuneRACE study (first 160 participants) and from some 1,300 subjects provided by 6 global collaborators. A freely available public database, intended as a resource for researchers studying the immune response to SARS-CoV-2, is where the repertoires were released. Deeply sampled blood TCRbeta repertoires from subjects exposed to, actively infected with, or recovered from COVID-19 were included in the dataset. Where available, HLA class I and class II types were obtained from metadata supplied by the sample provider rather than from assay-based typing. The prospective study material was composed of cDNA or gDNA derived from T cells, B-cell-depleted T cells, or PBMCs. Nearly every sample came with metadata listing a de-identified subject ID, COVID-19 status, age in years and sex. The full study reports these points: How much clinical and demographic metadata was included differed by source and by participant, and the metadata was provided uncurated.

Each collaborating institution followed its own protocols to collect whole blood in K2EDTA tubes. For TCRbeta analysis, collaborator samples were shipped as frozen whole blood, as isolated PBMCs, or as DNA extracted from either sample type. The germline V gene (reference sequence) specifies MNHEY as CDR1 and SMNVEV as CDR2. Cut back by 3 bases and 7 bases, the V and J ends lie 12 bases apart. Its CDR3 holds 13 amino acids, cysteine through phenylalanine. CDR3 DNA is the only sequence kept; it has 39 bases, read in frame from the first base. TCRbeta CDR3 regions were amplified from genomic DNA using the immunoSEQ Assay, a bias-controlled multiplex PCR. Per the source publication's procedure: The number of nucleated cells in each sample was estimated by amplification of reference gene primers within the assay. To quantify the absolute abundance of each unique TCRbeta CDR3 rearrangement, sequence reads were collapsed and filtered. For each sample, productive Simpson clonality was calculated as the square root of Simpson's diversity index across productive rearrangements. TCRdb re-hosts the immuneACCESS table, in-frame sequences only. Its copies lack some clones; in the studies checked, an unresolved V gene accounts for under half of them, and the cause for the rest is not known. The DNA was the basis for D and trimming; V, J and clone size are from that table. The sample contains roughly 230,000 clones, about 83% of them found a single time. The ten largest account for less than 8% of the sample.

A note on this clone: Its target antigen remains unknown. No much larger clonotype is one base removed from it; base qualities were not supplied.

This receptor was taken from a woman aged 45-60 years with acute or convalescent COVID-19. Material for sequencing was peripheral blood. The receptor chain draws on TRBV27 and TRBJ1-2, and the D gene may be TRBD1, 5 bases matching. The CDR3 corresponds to CASSFQGVSGYTF. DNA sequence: TGTGCCAGCAGTTTTCAGGGCGTCTCTGGCTACACCTTC.